The source of this T cell receptor (beta chain) is a study of cytomegalovirus exposure and HLA in healthy donors. Vbeta (60) and Jbeta (13) primers were used in the PCR. Generated by immunoSEQ multiplex PCR, the TCRdb table keeps only in-frame clones and is missing some. The table records roughly 86,000 clones, around four fifths of them present only once. Germline V lookup: CDR1 SGHTA, CDR2 FQGNSA. V gave up 5 bases and J gave up 7 bases; unmatched junction bases: 9. The CDR3 covers 16 residues. The sample was PBMCs. The chain links TRBV7-2 to TRBJ1-6; 9 bases are shared with TRBD1. The sequence derives from a man aged 50-59 years in good health and CMV-seropositive. CDR3 in amino acids: CASSITGGAGNSPLHF. CDR3 DNA: TGTGCCAGCAGCATCACAGGGGGCGCGGGAAATTCACCCCTCCACTTT. Looking up the rest from reference TRBV7-2 and TRBJ1-6 gives the full variable domain: GAGVSQSPSNKVTEKGKDVELRCDPISGHTALYWYRQSLGQGLEFLIYFQGNSAPDKSGLPSDRFSAERTGGSVSTLTIQRTQQEDSAVYLCASSITGGAGNSPLHFGNGTRLTVT.